Below, one T cell receptor beta chain is given with its context. What it recognizes is unknown. Germline V gives CDR1 GTSNPN, CDR2 SVGIG (reference sequence). V lost 4 bases and J lost 4; bases outside the gene matches: 14. The CDR3 is 17 amino acids. What was amplified from RNA transcripts were TCR beta CDR3 regions. TCR CDR3 regions were first amplified by RT-PCR with HTBI primers. TCRdb passed the multiplex PCR reads through MiXCR, listing each CDR3 protein once. The sample has some 770,000 distinct CDR3 sequences; 16% are singletons. This sample stems from a study of T cells in Graves' hyperthyroidism and ophthalmopathy. Criteria for exclusion of patients were uncontrolled infection, other autoimmune disease, pregnancy or lactation. Diagnoses rested on clinical symptoms, serum thyroxine and TRAb, thyroid ultrasound and orbital computed tomography. Study conclusions and caveats: Ophthalmopathy was told apart from stable hyperthyroidism by a 13 V-J model.

The J gene is TRBJ2-1, the V gene TRBV30; 9 positions agree with TRBD2. Sequencing was done on a sample of blood. The clonotype comes from a man aged 18 to 29 with Graves' hyperthyroidism. The CDR3 coding sequence is TGTGCCTGGACGGGACTAGCAGAGGGGGGCCTATACAATGAGCAGTTCTTC. Translating it yields CAWTGLAEGGLYNEQFF.